This T cell receptor beta chain comes out of a study of beta chain features in type 1 diabetes. Findings of the study overall: Since sequencing was performed on cDNA, cells with high TCR expression could be over-represented.

The CDR3 totals 12 residues. The germline gives CDR1 MNHEY, CDR2 SMNVEV (reference sequence). Trimming removed 8 bases at V and 5 bases at J, with 12 bases between. Isolated RNA was reverse transcribed in full, so expressed TCRB transcripts were sequenced. Profiled with immunoSEQ multiplex PCR; TCRdb holds only in-frame clones, not every one. This repertoire shows 450,000 to 550,000 clones, 25% to 35% found once; its top ten account for about 0.065%. About this clone: Its antigen is undetermined.

Only one heparinised blood draw was taken per donor, and its volume averaged about 116 mL. What was sequenced was naive CD4+ T cells from blood. The genes are TRBV27 and TRBJ2-5; D tentatively fits TRBD1 or TRBD2 (5 bases each). This clonotype was obtained from a young man in good health. The CDR3 coding sequence is TGTGCCAGCGGTCGGGACCGGGAGACCCAGTACTTC. Its translation: CASGRDRETQYF.